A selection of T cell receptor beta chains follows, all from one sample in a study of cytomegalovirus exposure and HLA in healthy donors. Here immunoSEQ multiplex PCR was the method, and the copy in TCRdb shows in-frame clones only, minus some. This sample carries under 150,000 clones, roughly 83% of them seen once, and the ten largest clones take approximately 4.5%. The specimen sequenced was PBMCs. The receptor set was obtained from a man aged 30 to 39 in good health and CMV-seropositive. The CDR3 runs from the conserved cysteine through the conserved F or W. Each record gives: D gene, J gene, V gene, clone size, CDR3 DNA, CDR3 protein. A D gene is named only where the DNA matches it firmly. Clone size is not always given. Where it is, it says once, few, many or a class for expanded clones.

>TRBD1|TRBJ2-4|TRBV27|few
TGTGCCAGCAGTCTTCTGAGGACAGGGGGCGGTCGGAACATTCAGTACTTC
CASSLLRTGGGRNIQYF
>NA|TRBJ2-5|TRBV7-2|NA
TGTGCCAGCAGCGGAAGACAGGACACATTACGAGGAGAGACCCAGTACTTC
CASSGRQDTLRGETQYF
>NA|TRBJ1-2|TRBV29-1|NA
TGCAGCGTTGAAAGGCTGGAGTGGAACTATGGCTACACCTTC
CSVERLEWNYGYTF
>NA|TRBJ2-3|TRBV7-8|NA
TGTGCCAGCAGCTTAGCGCCAGATACAGATACGCAGTATTTT
CASSLAPDTDTQYF
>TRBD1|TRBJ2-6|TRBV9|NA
TGTGCCAGCAGCATGAAAAAGACAGGGCTTGGGGCCAACGTCCTGACTTTC
CASSMKKTGLGANVLTF
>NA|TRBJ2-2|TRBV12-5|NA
TGTGCTAGTGGAATGCAGCAAGGGGTAATCGGGGAGCTGTTTTTT
CASGMQQGVIGELFF
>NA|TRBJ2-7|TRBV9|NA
TGTGCCAGCAGCGTAGACAGGCGCCCCTTCGAGCAGTACTTC
CASSVDRRPFEQYF
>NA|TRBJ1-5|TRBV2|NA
TGTGCCAGCAGTGAGCGTCCAGGGGCCCATCAGCCCCAGCATTTT
CASSERPGAHQPQHF
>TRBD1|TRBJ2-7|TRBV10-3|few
TGTGCCATCAGTGATCAGTGGGACAGGGGCGAAGAGCAGTACTTC
CAISDQWDRGEEQYF
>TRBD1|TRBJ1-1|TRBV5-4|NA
TGTGCCAGCAGCACCATGACAGGGGGAAACACTGAAGCTTTCTTT
CASSTMTGGNTEAFF
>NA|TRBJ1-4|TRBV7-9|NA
TGTGCCAGCAGCTTAGCTACAGGCGCAACTAATGAAAAACTGTTTTTT
CASSLATGATNEKLFF
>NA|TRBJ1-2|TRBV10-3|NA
TGTGCCATCAGAGTTGGGGGGGAGATCTATGGCTACACCTTC
CAIRVGGEIYGYTF
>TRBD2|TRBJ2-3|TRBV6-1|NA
TGTGCCAGCAGTGGACTAGCGGGGGGGCCAGATACGCAGTATTTT
CASSGLAGGPDTQYF
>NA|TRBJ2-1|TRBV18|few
TGTGCCAGCTTTACCAGTGTACCACGGGACTCCGACTACAATGAGCAGTTCTTC
CASFTSVPRDSDYNEQFF
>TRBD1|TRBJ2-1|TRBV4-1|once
TGCGCCAGCAGCCTCCGGGACAGGTCCCTCAATGAGCAGTTCTTC
CASSLRDRSLNEQFF
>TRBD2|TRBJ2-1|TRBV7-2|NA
TGTGCCAGCAGCTTTGACCCCCGCGGGGGGAGTAATGAGCAGTTCTTC
CASSFDPRGGSNEQFF
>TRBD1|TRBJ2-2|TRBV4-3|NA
TGCGCCAGCAGCCAAGAACCCGGGACAGGGAACACCGGGGAGCTGTTTTTT
CASSQEPGTGNTGELFF
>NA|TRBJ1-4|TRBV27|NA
TGTGCCAGCAGACCCGGACAGTGGGATGAAAAACTGTTTTTT
CASRPGQWDEKLFF
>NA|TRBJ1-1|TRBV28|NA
TGTGCCAGTAAAACGGGACAAGATAACACTGAAGCTTTCTTT
CASKTGQDNTEAFF
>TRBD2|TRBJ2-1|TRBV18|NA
TGTGCCAGCTCACCCCCTAGCGGGGGGAGCTACAATGAGCAGTTCTTC
CASSPPSGGSYNEQFF
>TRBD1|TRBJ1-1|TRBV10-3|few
TGTGCCATCAGTGGACAGGGAAGTGGCACTGAAGCTTTCTTT
CAISGQGSGTEAFF
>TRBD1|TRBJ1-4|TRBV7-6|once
TGTGCCAGCAGCCGGACCTTCGGACAGGGGTCGGCTGAAAAACTGTTTTTT
CASSRTFGQGSAEKLFF
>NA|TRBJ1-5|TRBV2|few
TGTGCCACCACGCTAGAACAGGGACAGCCCCAGCATTTT
CATTLEQGQPQHF
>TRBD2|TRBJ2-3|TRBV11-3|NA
TGTGCCAGCAGCCTACGCAGCGGGGGGGCCGCAGATACGCAGTATTTT
CASSLRSGGAADTQYF
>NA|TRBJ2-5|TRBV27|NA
TGTGCCAGCAGTTTAATCTCAGGGATCCAAGAGACCCAGTACTTC
CASSLISGIQETQYF
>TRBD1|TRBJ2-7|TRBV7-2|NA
TGTGCCAGCAGCTTAGACAGGGGGTCCTACGAGCAGTACTTC
CASSLDRGSYEQYF
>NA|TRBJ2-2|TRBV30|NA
TGTGCCTGGCGGGAGCGGAACACCGGGGAGCTGTTTTTT
CAWRERNTGELFF
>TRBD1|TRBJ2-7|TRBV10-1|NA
TGCGCCAGCCCACTGACAGGGGCGGGCGAGCAGTACTTC
CASPLTGAGEQYF
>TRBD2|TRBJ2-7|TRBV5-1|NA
TGCGCCAGCAGCTTGGTCAGCGGGAGAGACGAGCAGTACTTC
CASSLVSGRDEQYF
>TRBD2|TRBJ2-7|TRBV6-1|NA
TGTGCCAGCAGTGGCAGGACTAGCGGGAAGCTGTGCGAGCAGTACTTC
CASSGRTSGKLCEQYF
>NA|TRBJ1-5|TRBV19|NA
TGTGCCAGTAGGGGAGGGGGAACGCCCCAGCATTTT
CASRGGGTPQHF
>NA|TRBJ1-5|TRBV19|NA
TGTGCCAGTAGTAGAGGATATAGCAATCAGCCCCAGCATTTT
CASSRGYSNQPQHF
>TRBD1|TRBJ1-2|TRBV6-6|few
TGTGCCAGCAGCCAGGACAGGGTTGGCTACACCTTC
CASSQDRVGYTF
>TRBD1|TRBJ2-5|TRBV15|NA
TGTGCCACCAGCAGATTGGACAGGCCAGAGACCCAGTACTTC
CATSRLDRPETQYF
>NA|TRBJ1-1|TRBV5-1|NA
TGCGCCAGCAGCTTCGACACGAACACTGAAGCTTTCTTT
CASSFDTNTEAFF
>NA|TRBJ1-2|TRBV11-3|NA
TGTGCCAGCAGGGCATCCCGGGTTATCACCTTC
CASRASRVITF
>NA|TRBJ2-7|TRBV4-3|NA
TGCGCCAGCAGCCAAGTCGCGGGTAATCACGAGCAGTACTTC
CASSQVAGNHEQYF
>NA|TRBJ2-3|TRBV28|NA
TGTGCCAGCAGCCCCCCTCCGACAGATACGCAGTATTTT
CASSPPPTDTQYF
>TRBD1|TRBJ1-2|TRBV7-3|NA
TGTGCCAGCAGCTCCGGACAGGGGGGGTATGGCTACACCTTC
CASSSGQGGYGYTF
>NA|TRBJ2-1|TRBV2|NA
TGTGCCAGCAGTCTGGGGGGGCAAACAAGCTCCTACAATGAGCAGTTCTTC
CASSLGGQTSSYNEQFF